This TCR beta chain was retrieved from a study of persistence of HIV-infected CD4 T cells. Study information: The sample holds CD4+ T cells responsive to CMV or HIV-1 Gag. Study-wide results and limits: Proviral oligoclonality tracked with TCR oligoclonality within the same sorted cells.

With regard to this clone: Its antigen is as yet unknown.

This CDR3 region has 13 residues. The V gene lost 3 bases and the J gene lost 3 bases, with 9 bases spanning the gap. Germline V CDR1 and CDR2: LGHNA, YSLEER. Lysates of CMV-infected fibroblasts at approximately 9.6 ug/mL stimulated these cells. CD40L/CD69 double-negative CD45RO-high memory CD4+ T cells were collected. The immunoSEQ assay was version 4, run in survey mode. Assay used: immunoSEQ multiplex PCR; TCRdb lists only in-frame clones, some missing. The table shows 30,000 or so clones, with roughly four fifths occurring only once. The sample here was CD4+ T cells sorted from PBMCs after approximately 20-hour stimulation, taken from a patient who received antiretroviral therapy. This receptor was identified in an adult man with HIV who was CMV-seropositive. This rearrangement joins TRBV4-3 to TRBJ2-7; D gene unclear. CDR3: CASSQASNYEQYF. The CDR3 region has the DNA TGCGCCAGCAGCCAGGCAAGCAACTACGAGCAGTACTTC.